This T cell receptor (beta chain) originates from a study of post-analysis software for immune sequencing data. Across the whole study: Recorded disease courses covered relapsing-remitting, secondary progressive and progressive-relapsing multiple sclerosis. Some patients had no subtype annotation.

Trimming removed 4 bases at V and 8 bases at J, with 18 bases between. The CDR3 is made up of 15 amino acids. CDR1 and CDR2 from the germline V gene are SGHVS and FNYEAQ. Prepared TCR beta cDNA libraries contained unique molecular identifiers. Starting from about 0.98 to 11 million T cells, the study yielded a few hundred thousand cDNA molecules. From the PCR reads, TCRdb called clonotypes with MiXCR, one entry per CDR3 protein. The table shows approximately 770,000 distinct CDR3 sequences, with just over 45% occurring only once. This clonotype was counted a single time. Its antigen remains unidentified. Study-wide points: Patients with multiple sclerosis recorded significantly lower normalized Chao1 diversity than controls, the study found. About 5 TRBV segments (TRBV5-6, TRBV5-1 and TRBV20-1 among them) occurred more frequently in patients than in controls. Analysis by F measure revealed that same-batch samples clustered strongly together.

The sequencing input was blood. The source of this sequence is a girl between 5 and 17 years old with multiple sclerosis. This chain joins TRBV7-6 and TRBJ2-1, with D maybe TRBD2 (5 bases). The CDR3 loop is CASSSAAFEGDEQFF. DNA of the CDR3: TGTGCCAGCAGCTCAGCGGCGTTCGAGGGCGATGAGCAGTTCTTC. Drawing the rest from reference TRBV7-6 and TRBJ2-1, the complete variable domain is GAGVSQSPRYKVTKRGQDVALRCDPISGHVSLYWYRQALGQGPEFLTYFNYEAQQDKSGLPNDRFSAERPEGSISTLTIQRTEQRDSAMYRCASSSAAFEGDEQFFGPGTRLTVL.